This T cell receptor (beta chain) appears in the sequencing data of a study of beta chain features in type 1 diabetes. Findings of the study overall: Moderately but significantly shorter TCRB CDR3s were found in Type 1 diabetes patients in all four CD4+ subsets. For patients, the naive, central memory and Treg TCRB repertoires appeared more alike than for healthy donors.

Reverse transcription of all isolated RNA meant that expressed TCRB transcripts were sequenced. Measured with immunoSEQ multiplex PCR; TCRdb has only the in-frame clones, and not every one. Of 630,000 or so clones in the sample, over 12% were seen once. Per the germline V gene, CDR1 is LGHNA and CDR2 is YSLEER. The junction had 4 bases not matched to a gene; V was cut back by 3 bases and J by 5 bases. The CDR3 extends over 15 amino acids. About this clone: Its target is unknown.

This clonotype was sampled from a man aged 18-30 years with type 1 diabetes. Sequenced: naive CD4+ T cells from blood. The chain carries TRBV4-3 and TRBJ1-4; 9 nucleotides align to TRBD1. The CDR3 here is CASSQGGQGNEKLFF. The CDR3 DNA follows: TGCGCCAGCAGCCAGGGTGGACAGGGGAATGAAAAACTGTTTTTT.